Included here is one T cell receptor beta chain sequence, with context. The target antigen is unknown. Unique molecular identifiers were built into the TCRbeta library. TCRdb re-derived calls from the PCR reads in MiXCR, one entry per CDR3 protein. Here the sample spans approximately 500,000 distinct CDR3 sequences, 27% being singletons. This record belongs to a study of T-cell reconstitution after alpha-beta-depleted transplantation in children. Regarding the study as a whole: Elevated TCRbeta diversity at day 60 was traced, in some patients, to surviving recipient T cells and thymic progenitors. A year post-transplant, T-cell counts and diversity derived mostly from newly produced T cells.

This CDR3 is 16 amino acids long. With 0 bases clipped from V and 6 bases from J, the junction kept 9 bases outside the gene matches. The V gene's germline CDR1 is SGHRS and CDR2 YFSETQ. V usage is TRBV5-1 and J usage is TRBJ2-7, with 10 nucleotides matching TRBD1. The sequence was obtained from a boy under three years old with Wiskott-Aldrich syndrome, due to receive a stem cell transplant. The specimen was PBMCs, collected before TCRalphabeta/CD19-depleted stem cell transplant. The CDR3 coding sequence is TGCGCCAGCAGCTTGGGGTCGAGACAGGGGGCGGGCGAGCAGTACTTC. As protein: CASSLGSRQGAGEQYF.